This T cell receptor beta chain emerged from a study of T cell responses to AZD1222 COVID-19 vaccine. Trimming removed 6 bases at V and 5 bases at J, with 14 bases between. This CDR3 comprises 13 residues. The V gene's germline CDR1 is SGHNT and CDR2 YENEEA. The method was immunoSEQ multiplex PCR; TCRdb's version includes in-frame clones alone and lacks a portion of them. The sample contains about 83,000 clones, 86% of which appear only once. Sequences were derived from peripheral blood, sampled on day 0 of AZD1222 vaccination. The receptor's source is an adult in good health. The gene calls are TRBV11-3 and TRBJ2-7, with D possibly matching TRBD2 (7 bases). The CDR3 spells CASSRGGPDEQYF. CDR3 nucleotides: TGTGCCAGCAGTCGCGGGGGCCCCGACGAGCAGTACTTC.